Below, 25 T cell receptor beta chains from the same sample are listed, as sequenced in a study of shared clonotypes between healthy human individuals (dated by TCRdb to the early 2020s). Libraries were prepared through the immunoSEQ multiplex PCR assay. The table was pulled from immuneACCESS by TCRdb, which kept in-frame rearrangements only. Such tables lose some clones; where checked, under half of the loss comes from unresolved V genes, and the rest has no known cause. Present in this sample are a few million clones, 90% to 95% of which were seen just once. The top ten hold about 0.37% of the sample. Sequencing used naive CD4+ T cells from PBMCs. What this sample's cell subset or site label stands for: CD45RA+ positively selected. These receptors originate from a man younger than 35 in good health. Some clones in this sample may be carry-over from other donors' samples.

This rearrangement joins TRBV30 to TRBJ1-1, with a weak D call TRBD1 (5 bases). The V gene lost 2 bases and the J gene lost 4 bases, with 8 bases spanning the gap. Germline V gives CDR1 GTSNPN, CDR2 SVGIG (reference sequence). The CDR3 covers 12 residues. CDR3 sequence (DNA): TGTGCCTGGAGTCCAGGGAGCACTGAAGCTTTCTTT. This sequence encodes CAWSPGSTEAFF. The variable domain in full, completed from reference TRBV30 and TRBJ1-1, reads SQTIHQWPATLVQPVGSPLSLECTVEGTSNPNLYWYRQAAGRGLQLLFYSVGIGQISSEVPQNLSASRPQDRQFILSSKKLLLSDSGFYLCAWSPGSTEAFFGQGTRLTVV.

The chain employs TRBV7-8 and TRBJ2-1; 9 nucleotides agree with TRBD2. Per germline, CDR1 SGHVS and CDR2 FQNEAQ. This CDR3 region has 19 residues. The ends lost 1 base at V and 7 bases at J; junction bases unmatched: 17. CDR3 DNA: TGTGCCAGCAGCTTAGGTGGGCAGGGACGCGGGAGGGTTGGTAATGAGCAGTTCTTC. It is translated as CASSLGGQGRGRVGNEQFF.

CDR3 amino acids: CASSLIPQGANEQYF. DNA for the CDR3: TGCGCCAGCAGCTTGATCCCACAGGGGGCGAACGAGCAGTACTTC. J is TRBJ2-7 and V is TRBV5-1, with TRBD1 matching over 9 bases. CDR1 and CDR2 from the germline V gene are SGHRS and YFSETQ. CDR3 length equals 15 residues. The V and J ends lost 1 base and 5 bases, in that order; junction bases with no gene match: 7.

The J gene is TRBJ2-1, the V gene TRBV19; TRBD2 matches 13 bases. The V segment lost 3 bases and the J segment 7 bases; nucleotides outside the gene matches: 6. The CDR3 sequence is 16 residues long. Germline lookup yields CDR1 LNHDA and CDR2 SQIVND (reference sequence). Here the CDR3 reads CASSIYGTSGVNEQFF. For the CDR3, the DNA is TGTGCCAGTAGTATCTACGGGACTAGCGGGGTTAATGAGCAGTTCTTC.

The CDR3 coding sequence is TGTGCCAGCAGCTTAGTAGGTCGTCTAAATGAAAAACTGTTTTTT. This translates into CASSLVGRLNEKLFF. The chain links TRBV7-2 to TRBJ1-4, with D hard to call. There are 15 residues in the CDR3. Trimming took off 1 base at V and 5 bases at J, with 11 bases between the two ends. Germline V gene data show CDR1 as SGHTA and CDR2 as FQGNSA.

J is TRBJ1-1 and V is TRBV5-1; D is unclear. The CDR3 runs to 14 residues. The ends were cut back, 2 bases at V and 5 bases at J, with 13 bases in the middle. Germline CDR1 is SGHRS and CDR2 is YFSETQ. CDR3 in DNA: TGCGCCAGCAGCTTACGGCCCTTGGGGACTGAAGCTTTCTTT. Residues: CASSLRPLGTEAFF.

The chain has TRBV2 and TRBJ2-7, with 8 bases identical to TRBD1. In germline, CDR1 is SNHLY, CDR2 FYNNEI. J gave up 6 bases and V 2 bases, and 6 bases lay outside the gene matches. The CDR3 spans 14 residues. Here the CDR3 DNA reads TGTGCCAGCAGTGAACCCGGACAGGGTACCGAGCAGTACTTC. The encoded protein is CASSEPGQGTEQYF.

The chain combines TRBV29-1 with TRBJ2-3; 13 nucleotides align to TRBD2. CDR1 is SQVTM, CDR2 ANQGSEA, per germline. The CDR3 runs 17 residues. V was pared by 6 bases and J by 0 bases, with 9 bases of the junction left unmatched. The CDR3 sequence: CSVEGTSGIPSTDTQYF. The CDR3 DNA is TGCAGCGTCGAGGGGACTAGCGGGATTCCTAGCACAGATACGCAGTATTTT.

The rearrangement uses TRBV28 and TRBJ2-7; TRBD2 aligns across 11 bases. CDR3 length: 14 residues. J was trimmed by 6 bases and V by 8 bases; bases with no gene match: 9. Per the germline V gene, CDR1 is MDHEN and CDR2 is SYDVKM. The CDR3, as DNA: TGTGCCAGCCGATCTAGCGGGAGGTGGGTCGAGCAGTACTTC. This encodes CASRSSGRWVEQYF. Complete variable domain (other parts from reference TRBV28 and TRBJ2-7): DVKVTQSSRYLVKRTGEKVFLECVQDMDHENMFWYRQDPGLGLRLIYFSYDVKMKEKGDIPEGYSVSREKKERFSLILESASTNQTSMYLCASRSSGRWVEQYFGPGTRLTVT.

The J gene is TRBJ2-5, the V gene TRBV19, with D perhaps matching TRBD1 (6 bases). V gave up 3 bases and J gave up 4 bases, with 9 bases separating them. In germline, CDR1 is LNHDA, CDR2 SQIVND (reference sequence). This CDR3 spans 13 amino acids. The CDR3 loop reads CASSIIGGETQYF. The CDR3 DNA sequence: TGTGCCAGTAGTATTATAGGGGGAGAGACCCAGTACTTC.

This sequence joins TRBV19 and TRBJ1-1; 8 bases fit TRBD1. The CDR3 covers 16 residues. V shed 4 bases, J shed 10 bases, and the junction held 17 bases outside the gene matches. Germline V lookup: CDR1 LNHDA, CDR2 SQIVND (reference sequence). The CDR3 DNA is TGTGCCAGTAGTACCCTGACCGGGACAGGCCCTTTCGGAGCTTTCTTT. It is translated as CASSTLTGTGPFGAFF.

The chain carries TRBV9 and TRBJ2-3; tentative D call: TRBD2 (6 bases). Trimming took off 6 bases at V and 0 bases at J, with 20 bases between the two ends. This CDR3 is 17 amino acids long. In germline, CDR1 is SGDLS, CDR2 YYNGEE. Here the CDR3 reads CASTKDGRRASTDTQYF. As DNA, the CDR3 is TGTGCCAGCACCAAAGATGGCCGGAGGGCAAGCACAGATACGCAGTATTTT.

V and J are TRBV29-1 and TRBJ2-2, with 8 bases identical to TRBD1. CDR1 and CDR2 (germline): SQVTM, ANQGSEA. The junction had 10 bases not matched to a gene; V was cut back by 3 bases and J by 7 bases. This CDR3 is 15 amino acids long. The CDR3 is CSVDVPQGVSGELFF. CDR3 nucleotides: TGCAGCGTTGACGTCCCACAGGGGGTCAGCGGGGAGCTGTTTTTT.

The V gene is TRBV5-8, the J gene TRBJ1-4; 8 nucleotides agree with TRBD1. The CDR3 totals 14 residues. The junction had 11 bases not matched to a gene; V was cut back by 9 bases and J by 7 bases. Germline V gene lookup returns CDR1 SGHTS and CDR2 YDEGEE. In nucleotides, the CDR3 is TGTGCCACCTCTGGGACAGGCCTCGGTGAAAAACTGTTTTTT. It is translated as CATSGTGLGEKLFF.

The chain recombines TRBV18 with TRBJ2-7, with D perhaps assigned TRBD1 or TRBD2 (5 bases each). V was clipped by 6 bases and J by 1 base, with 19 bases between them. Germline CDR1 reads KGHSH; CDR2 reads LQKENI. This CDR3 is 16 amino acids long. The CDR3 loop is CASSQSRGDISYEQYF. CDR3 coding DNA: TGTGCCAGCTCCCAAAGCCGGGGCGACATTTCCTACGAGCAGTACTTC.

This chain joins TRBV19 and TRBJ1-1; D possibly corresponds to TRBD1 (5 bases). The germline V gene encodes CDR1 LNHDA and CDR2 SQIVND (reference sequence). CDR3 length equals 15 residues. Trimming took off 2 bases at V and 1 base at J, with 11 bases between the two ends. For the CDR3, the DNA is TGTGCCAGTAGTATAAACGGACAAACGAACACTGAAGCTTTCTTT. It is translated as CASSINGQTNTEAFF.

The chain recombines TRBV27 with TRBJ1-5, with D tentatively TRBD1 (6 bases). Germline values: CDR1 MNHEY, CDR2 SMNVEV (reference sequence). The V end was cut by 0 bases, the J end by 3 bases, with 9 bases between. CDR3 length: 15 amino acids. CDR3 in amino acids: CASSLSGGPNQPQHF. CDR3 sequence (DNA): TGTGCCAGCAGTTTATCGGGGGGCCCCAATCAGCCCCAGCATTTT.

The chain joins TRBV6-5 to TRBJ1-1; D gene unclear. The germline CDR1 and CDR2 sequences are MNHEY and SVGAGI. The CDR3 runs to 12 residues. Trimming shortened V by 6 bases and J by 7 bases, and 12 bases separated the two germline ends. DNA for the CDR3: TGTGCCAGCAGGTACCGGGGAGGTGAAGCTTTCTTT. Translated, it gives CASRYRGGEAFF.

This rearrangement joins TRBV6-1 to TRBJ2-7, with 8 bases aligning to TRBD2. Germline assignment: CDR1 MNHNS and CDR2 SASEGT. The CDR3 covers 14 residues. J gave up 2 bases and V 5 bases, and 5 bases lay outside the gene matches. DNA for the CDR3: TGTGCCAGCAGTTTACGCGGGGGGACCTACGAGCAGTACTTC. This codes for CASSLRGGTYEQYF.

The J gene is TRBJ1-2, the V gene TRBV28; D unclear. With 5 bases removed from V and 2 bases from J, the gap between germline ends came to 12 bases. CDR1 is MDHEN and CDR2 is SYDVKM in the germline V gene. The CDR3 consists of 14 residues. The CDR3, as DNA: TGTGCCAGCAGTAGCTCAGCCGTAAACTATGGCTACACCTTC. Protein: CASSSSAVNYGYTF.

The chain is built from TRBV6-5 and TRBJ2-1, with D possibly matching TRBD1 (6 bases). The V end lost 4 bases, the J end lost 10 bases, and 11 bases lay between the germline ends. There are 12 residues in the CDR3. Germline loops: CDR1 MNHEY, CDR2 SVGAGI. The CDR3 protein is CASSSDREEQFF. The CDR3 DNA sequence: TGTGCCAGCAGTTCGGACAGAGAGGAGCAGTTCTTC.

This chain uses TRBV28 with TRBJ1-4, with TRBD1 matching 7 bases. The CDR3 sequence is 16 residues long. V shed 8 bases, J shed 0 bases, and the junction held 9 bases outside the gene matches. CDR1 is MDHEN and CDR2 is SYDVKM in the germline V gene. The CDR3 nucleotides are TGTGCCAGCCGGGAAGGGGGCCCTGCAACTAATGAAAAACTGTTTTTT. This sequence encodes CASREGGPATNEKLFF.

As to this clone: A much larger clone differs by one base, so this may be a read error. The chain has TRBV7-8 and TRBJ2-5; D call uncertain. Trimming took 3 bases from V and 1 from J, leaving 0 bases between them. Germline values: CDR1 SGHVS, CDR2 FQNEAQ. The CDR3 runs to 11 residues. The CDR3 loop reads CASSFQETQYF. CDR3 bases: TGTGCCAGCAGCTTCCAAGAGACCCAGTACTTC.

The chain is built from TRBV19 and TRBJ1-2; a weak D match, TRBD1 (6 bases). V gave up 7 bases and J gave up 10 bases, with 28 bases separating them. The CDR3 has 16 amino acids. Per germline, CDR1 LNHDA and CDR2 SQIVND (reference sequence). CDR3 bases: TGTGCCAGTATAGGCTCAACACCGGTGGACAGATCCTTCTACACCTTC. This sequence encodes CASIGSTPVDRSFYTF.

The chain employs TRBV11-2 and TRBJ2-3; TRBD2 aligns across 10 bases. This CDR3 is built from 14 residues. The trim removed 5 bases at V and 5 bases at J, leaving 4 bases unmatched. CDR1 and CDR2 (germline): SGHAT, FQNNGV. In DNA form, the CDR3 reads TGTGCCAGCAGCCGGACTAGCGGAAAAGATACGCAGTATTTT. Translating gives CASSRTSGKDTQYF.